This T cell receptor beta chain was found in a study of T cells after yellow fever vaccination. Via MiXCR, TCRdb re-called the 5' RACE reads, giving one row per CDR3 protein. Of some 600,000 distinct CDR3 sequences listed, roughly a sixth are singletons. V shed 0 bases, J shed 1 base, and the junction held 4 bases outside the gene matches. The CDR3 spans 16 residues. Germline V gene sequence: CDR1 SGHRS, CDR2 YFSETQ. This clonotype has more than one count but fewer than ten. The sequenced sample was PBMCs, obtained 5 days after the first yellow fever vaccination. This receptor was obtained from a man aged 18 to 29 who received the YFV17D yellow fever vaccine. The chain couples TRBV5-1 to TRBJ2-7; 10 bases map to TRBD2. The chain's CDR3 is CASSLVELAGSYEQYF. CDR3 DNA: TGCGCCAGCAGCTTGGTTGAACTAGCGGGATCCTACGAGCAGTACTTC.